This entry concerns a single T cell receptor (beta chain). Its matching antigen is unknown. The data are from a study of cytomegalovirus exposure and HLA in healthy donors. Study-level findings and limits: V segments that were indistinguishable, TRBV6-2 and TRBV6-3 among them, were omitted from analysis. High specificity and sensitivity for cytomegalovirus status were reported for the classifier.

J was trimmed by 6 bases and V by 7 bases; bases with no gene match: 8. CDR1 LNHDA and CDR2 SQIVND come from the germline V gene (reference sequence). This CDR3 has 17 residues. The study ran its PCR with 60 Vbeta and 13 Jbeta primers. Measured with immunoSEQ multiplex PCR; TCRdb has only the in-frame clones, and not every one. This sample carries about 190,000 clones, about 77% of them seen once, and the ten largest clones take approximately 4.6%. The sequenced material came from PBMCs. V and J are TRBV19 and TRBJ2-2, with 16 bases aligning to TRBD2. This clonotype was sampled from a man aged 30-40 years in good health and CMV-seropositive. As DNA, the CDR3 is TGTGCCAGTATAGCCCCGGGACTAGCGGGAGGGGCCGGGGAGCTGTTTTTT. This sequence encodes CASIAPGLAGGAGELFF.